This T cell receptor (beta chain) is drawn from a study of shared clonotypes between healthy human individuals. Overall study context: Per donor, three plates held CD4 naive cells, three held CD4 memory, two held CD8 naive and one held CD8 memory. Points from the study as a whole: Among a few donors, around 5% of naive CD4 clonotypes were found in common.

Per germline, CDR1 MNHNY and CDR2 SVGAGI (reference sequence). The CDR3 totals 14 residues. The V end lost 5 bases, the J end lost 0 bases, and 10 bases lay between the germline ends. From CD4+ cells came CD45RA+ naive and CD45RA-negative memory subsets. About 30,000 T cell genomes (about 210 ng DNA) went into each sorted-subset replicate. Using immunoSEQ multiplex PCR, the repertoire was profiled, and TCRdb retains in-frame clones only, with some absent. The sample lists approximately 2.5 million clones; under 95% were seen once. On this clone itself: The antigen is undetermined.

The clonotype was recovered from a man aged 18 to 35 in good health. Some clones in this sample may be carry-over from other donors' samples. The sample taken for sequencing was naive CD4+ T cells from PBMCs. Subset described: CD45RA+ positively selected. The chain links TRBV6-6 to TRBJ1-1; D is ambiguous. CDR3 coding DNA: TGTGCCAGCAGTAGACTCAGTCTGAACACTGAAGCTTTCTTT. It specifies CASSRLSLNTEAFF.